The 8 T cell receptor beta chains below were found in one sample sequenced in a study of a mutant IDH1 vaccine in newly diagnosed glioma. Time point indicated: baseline, week 1 (first vaccination visit). Indicated treatment: pre-vaccination baseline after standard-of-care therapy. Sequencing was performed with immunoSEQ multiplex PCR; in TCRdb, only in-frame clones are kept and a portion is missing. The table lists tens of thousands of clones, about four fifths of them singletons, with 5.3% in the top ten. Sample: PBMCs, taken from a glioma patient treated with radiotherapy, temozolomide or both. The receptors derive from a man aged 35 to 55 with glioma. Some clones in this sample may be carry-over from other donors' samples.

The chain links TRBV18 to TRBJ2-1; D is unclear. CDR1 is KGHSH and CDR2 is LQKENI in the germline V gene. V was cut by 2 bases and J by 8 bases, with 7 bases left in between. This CDR3 contains 12 residues. The CDR3 protein is CASSPTDYEQFF. The CDR3 DNA is TGTGCCAGCTCACCAACCGATTATGAGCAGTTCTTC.

This chain connects TRBV2 to TRBJ2-1; unclear D gene. CDR3 length: 11 amino acids. V was pared by 4 bases and J by 5 bases, with 3 bases between. Germline CDR1 and CDR2: SNHLY and FYNNEI. The CDR3 region is CASSAHNEQFF. The CDR3 nucleotides are TGTGCCAGCAGTGCCCACAATGAGCAGTTCTTC. Full variable domain (outside the CDR3, taken from reference TRBV2 and TRBJ2-1): EPEVTQTPSHQVTQMGQEVILRCVPISNHLYFYWYRQILGQKVEFLVSFYNNEISEKSEIFDDQFSVERPDGSNFTLKIRSTKLEDSAMYFCASSAHNEQFFGPGTRLTVL.

This sequence joins TRBV2 and TRBJ1-2, with a weak D call TRBD1 (6 bases). In germline, CDR1 is SNHLY, CDR2 FYNNEI. Trimming left V 7 bases short and J 7 bases short, with 13 bases between. The CDR3 spans 12 residues. CDR3 coding DNA: TGTGCCAGCATCGGGGGGGCCTCTGGCTACACCTTC. Residues: CASIGGASGYTF.

V gene TRBV6-6 combines with J gene TRBJ1-6; D ambiguous. The CDR3 has 11 amino acids. Germline V gives CDR1 MNHNY, CDR2 SVGAGI (reference sequence). V shed 7 bases and J shed 8 bases, with 6 bases lying between them. DNA of the CDR3: TGTGCCAGCAAGGAGGATTCACCCCTCCACTTT. This gives the protein CASKEDSPLHF.

The J gene is TRBJ1-1, the V gene TRBV30; D ambiguous. V was cut by 5 bases and J by 4 bases, with 14 bases left in between. The CDR3 length is 13 residues. The germline V gene has CDR1 GTSNPN and CDR2 SVGIG (reference sequence). Written as DNA, the CDR3 is TGTGCCTGGTCCGTCTCCGGGTTCACTGAAGCTTTCTTT. It translates to CAWSVSGFTEAFF.

The chain combines TRBV5-1 with TRBJ2-1; maybe TRBD2 (5 bases). V shed 0 bases and J shed 7 bases, with 8 bases lying between them. Germline V gene sequence: CDR1 SGHRS, CDR2 YFSETQ. The CDR3 consists of 13 residues. The CDR3 here is CASSLGERNEQFF. For the CDR3, the DNA is TGCGCCAGCAGCTTGGGTGAGCGGAATGAGCAGTTCTTC. The variable domain in full, with the rest retrieved from reference TRBV5-1 and TRBJ2-1, is KAGVTQTPRYLIKTRGQQVTLSCSPISGHRSVSWYQQTPGQGLQFLFEYFSETQRNKGNFPGRFSGRQFSNSRSEMNVSTLELGDSALYLCASSLGERNEQFFGPGTRLTVL.

This sequence joins TRBV7-9 and TRBJ2-1, with unresolved D. In germline, CDR1 is SEHNR, CDR2 FQNEAQ (reference sequence). The CDR3 is made up of 11 amino acids. V shed 2 bases and J shed 8 bases, with 4 bases lying between them. CDR3: CASSLPDEQFF. In nucleotides, the CDR3 is TGTGCCAGCAGCTTACCAGATGAGCAGTTCTTC.

This chain joins TRBV7-9 and TRBJ1-1, with D hard to call. Trimming pared 7 bases from V and 1 base from J, leaving 7 bases between. This CDR3 has 12 residues. Germline-derived CDR1 and CDR2 are SEHNR and FQNEAQ (reference sequence). CDR3 protein: CASMPGNTEAFF. The CDR3 DNA follows: TGTGCCAGCATGCCAGGGAACACTGAAGCTTTCTTT.